What follows are 21 T cell receptor beta chains derived from one specimen sequenced in a study of post-analysis software for immune sequencing data. Findings and caveats of the study: About 5 TRBV segments occurring more often in patients than controls included TRBV5-6, TRBV5-1 and TRBV20-1.

These TCRs' antigens remain unknown. Each TCR beta cDNA library carried unique molecular identifiers. From the PCR reads, TCRdb called clonotypes with MiXCR, one entry per CDR3 protein. Of about 820,000 distinct CDR3 sequences listed, around 53% were seen once; the top ten hold roughly 4.4%. The sample taken for sequencing was blood. These receptors were taken from a girl between 5 and 17 years old with multiple sclerosis.

This chain connects TRBV2 to TRBJ2-5; D gene uncertain. The CDR3 is 13 amino acids. From germline, CDR1 is SNHLY and CDR2 FYNNEI. The ends were cut back, 6 bases at V and 1 base at J, with 9 bases in the middle. CDR3 in amino acids: CASSHDIQETQYF. The CDR3 nucleotides read TGTGCCAGCAGCCACGATATCCAAGAGACCCAGTACTTC.

V and J are TRBV27 and TRBJ1-4; no firm D call. The V and J ends lost 6 bases and 5 bases respectively, with 13 bases between them. The CDR3 is 14 amino acids. The V gene's germline CDR1 is MNHEY and CDR2 SMNVEV (reference sequence). This chain's CDR3 is CASRPGSSNEKLFF. CDR3 sequence (DNA): TGTGCCAGCAGGCCCGGGAGCTCGAATGAAAAACTGTTTTTT.

A single count supports this clonotype. As DNA, the CDR3 is TGCAGTGCTAGTAGGCGGGACAGGGGGCAGGATGGCTACACCTTC. This gives the protein CSASRRDRGQDGYTF. The rearrangement links TRBV20-1 to TRBJ1-2; 12 nucleotides match TRBD1. CDR1 is DFQATT, CDR2 SNEGSKA, per germline (reference sequence). This CDR3 region has 15 residues. V was pared by 3 bases and J by 6 bases, with 8 bases of the junction left unmatched.

The chain couples TRBV5-1 to TRBJ2-7; TRBD1 matches at 9 bases. The CDR3 has 14 residues. Germline CDR1 is SGHRS and CDR2 is YFSETQ. With V trimmed by 5 bases and J by 5 bases, 8 bases remained unmatched. The CDR3 spells CASRNTGGPDEQYF. In DNA, the CDR3 is TGCGCCAGCAGAAACACAGGGGGCCCCGACGAGCAGTACTTC.

The chain carries TRBV27 and TRBJ1-4; 10 bases map to TRBD1. The germline V gene encodes CDR1 MNHEY and CDR2 SMNVEV (reference sequence). The CDR3 totals 15 residues. V shed 2 bases, J shed 7 bases, and the junction held 4 bases outside the gene matches. The CDR3 loop is CASSLGDRGGEKLFF. The CDR3, as DNA: TGTGCCAGCAGTTTAGGGGACAGGGGTGGTGAAAAACTGTTTTTT.

The V gene is TRBV7-8, the J gene TRBJ1-4; D not certain. This CDR3 spans 18 amino acids. Germline CDR1 is SGHVS and CDR2 is FQNEAQ. V dropped 1 base and J dropped 1 base, with 16 bases sitting between them. The CDR3 here is CASSLGSVTTRTNEKLFF. The CDR3 DNA is TGTGCCAGCAGCTTAGGTTCTGTCACGACAAGAACTAATGAAAAACTGTTTTTT.

This clonotype was seen more than once but under ten times. The chain carries TRBV15 and TRBJ2-6; D is ambiguous. V dropped 3 bases and J dropped 4 bases, with 7 bases sitting between them. CDR1 and CDR2 (germline): LNHNV, YYDKDF (reference sequence). CDR3 size: 14 residues. The CDR3 DNA reads TGTGCCACCAGCAGGGAATCCGGGGCCAACGTCCTGACTTTC. Its translation: CATSRESGANVLTF.

This rearrangement joins TRBV11-2 to TRBJ2-1; no firm D call. The germline CDR1 and CDR2 sequences are SGHAT and FQNNGV. Trimming pared 1 base from V and 9 bases from J, leaving 10 bases between. The CDR3 is made up of 13 amino acids. CDR3 protein: CASSLGTAGEQFF. The DNA for the CDR3 is TGTGCCAGCAGCTTAGGTACCGCCGGTGAGCAGTTCTTC.

In this sample, this clonotype turned up once. V usage is TRBV14 and J usage is TRBJ2-7; no firm D call. The V end lost 2 bases, the J end lost 2 bases, and 13 bases lay between the germline ends. The germline V gene has CDR1 SGHDN and CDR2 FVKESK. The CDR3 is made up of 15 amino acids. The chain's CDR3 is CASSQPLWGTYEQYF. CDR3 DNA: TGTGCCAGCAGCCAACCCCTATGGGGTACCTACGAGCAGTACTTC. The full variable domain, with the rest looked up from reference TRBV14 and TRBJ2-7, is EAGVTQFPSHSVIEKGQTVTLRCDPISGHDNLYWYRRVMGKEIKFLLHFVKESKQDESGMPNNRFLAERTGGTYSTLKVQPAELEDSGVYFCASSQPLWGTYEQYFGPGTRLTVT.

The chain is built from TRBV6-6 and TRBJ2-7; TRBD1 matches 9 bases. The length of the CDR3 is 14 residues. Trimming took 7 bases from V and 2 from J; bases not matched to a gene: 6. From germline, CDR1 is MNHNY and CDR2 SVGAGI (reference sequence). In nucleotides, the CDR3 is TGTGCCAGCAATAGACAGGGGGGACCCTACGAGCAGTACTTC. Residues: CASNRQGGPYEQYF.

The chain uses TRBV29-1 and TRBJ2-7; TRBD2 might be the D (6 bases). Trimming stripped 6 bases from V and 3 bases from J, with 15 bases between. The CDR3 loop spans 13 amino acids. The germline V gene has CDR1 SQVTM and CDR2 ANQGSEA. CDR3 DNA sequence: TGCAGCGTGGGGGAGACTAGTCTCTACGAGCAGTACTTC. This translates into CSVGETSLYEQYF.

V usage is TRBV6-1 and J usage is TRBJ2-3; 10 bases match TRBD2. The CDR3 contains 17 residues. Germline V gene sequence: CDR1 MNHNS, CDR2 SASEGT. J gave up 9 bases and V 6 bases, and 18 bases lay outside the gene matches. The CDR3 sequence is CASRPLPLAGDPRTQYF. In DNA form, the CDR3 reads TGTGCCAGCAGACCCCTCCCCCTAGCGGGGGACCCTCGCACGCAGTATTTT.

V usage is TRBV29-1 and J usage is TRBJ2-7; 9 bases are shared with TRBD1. Germline V CDR1 and CDR2: SQVTM, ANQGSEA. The ends lost 6 bases at V and 6 bases at J; junction bases unmatched: 9. The CDR3 contains 13 residues. The chain's CDR3 is CSVVGTGLGEQYF. CDR3 nucleotides: TGCAGCGTCGTCGGGACAGGGCTAGGCGAGCAGTACTTC.

This clonotype turned up a few times. The chain carries TRBV5-8 and TRBJ2-5; TRBD1 agrees at 7 bases. Germline assignment: CDR1 SGHTS and CDR2 YDEGEE. V was clipped by 4 bases and J by 0 bases; unmatched bases: 6. The CDR3 runs to 15 residues. CDR3 sequence reads: CASSRTGQDQETQYF. The CDR3 nucleotides are TGTGCCAGCAGCCGGACCGGACAGGACCAAGAGACCCAGTACTTC.

The rearrangement links TRBV7-9 to TRBJ2-4, with D tentatively TRBD1 (6 bases). CDR3 length: 18 amino acids. Germline CDR1 and CDR2: SEHNR and FQNEAQ (reference sequence). Trimming left V 5 bases short and J 3 bases short, with 23 bases between. CDR3 DNA sequence: TGTGCCAGCAGCCCTAGCACAGGGACCCGAGAAGTCAAAAACATTCAGTACTTC. Its protein product is CASSPSTGTREVKNIQYF.

The chain couples TRBV20-1 to TRBJ2-1, with TRBD2 as a possible D gene (7 bases). Per germline, CDR1 DFQATT and CDR2 SNEGSKA (reference sequence). The V and J ends lost 5 bases and 8 bases respectively, with 16 bases between them. This CDR3 spans 13 amino acids. CDR3 residues: CSAHSAGADEQFF. CDR3 bases: TGCAGTGCTCACAGTGCGGGGGCCGATGAGCAGTTCTTC.

The gene calls are TRBV2 and TRBJ2-3, with 7 bases that match TRBD2. The CDR3 runs to 18 residues. Germline V gene data show CDR1 as SNHLY and CDR2 as FYNNEI. Germline trimming cut 3 bases from V and 0 bases from J; bases unmatched to any gene: 12. CDR3 in DNA: TGTGCCAGCAGTGATGAGTCGGGGATGGGGGGGAGCACAGATACGCAGTATTTT. This codes for CASSDESGMGGSTDTQYF.

This rearrangement joins TRBV3-1 to TRBJ2-5; D ambiguous. Germline V gives CDR1 LGHDT, CDR2 YNNKEL (reference sequence). CDR3 length equals 13 residues. Trimming took off 1 base at V and 7 bases at J, with 10 bases between the two ends. In DNA form, the CDR3 reads TGTGCCAGCAGCCAAGGTTATCGGGCGACCCAGTACTTC. Amino acid sequence: CASSQGYRATQYF.

This chain joins TRBV7-9 and TRBJ2-1, with D uncertain. The CDR3 is made up of 12 amino acids. V lost 2 bases and J 9 bases, leaving 8 bases between the germline ends. The V gene's germline CDR1 is SEHNR and CDR2 FQNEAQ (reference sequence). This chain's CDR3 is CASSLILGEQFF. In DNA, the CDR3 is TGTGCCAGCAGCTTAATCCTCGGTGAGCAGTTCTTC.

This clonotype was observed a few times. The CDR3 sequence: CASSQDPGTGGLKAKNIQYF. In nucleotides, the CDR3 is TGTGCCAGCAGCCAGGATCCCGGGACAGGGGGCCTTAAAGCCAAAAACATTCAGTACTTC. This chain links TRBV3-1 with TRBJ2-4, with 12 nucleotides matching TRBD1. V trimming: 3 bases; J trimming: 0 bases; junction bases outside the gene matches: 12. Germline V gene lookup returns CDR1 LGHDT and CDR2 YNNKEL (reference sequence). This CDR3 is built from 20 residues.

The genes are TRBV7-9 and TRBJ2-6; no firm D call. The germline CDR1 and CDR2 sequences are SEHNR and FQNEAQ (reference sequence). The CDR3 is 17 amino acids. Trimming took off 3 bases at V and 0 bases at J, with 12 bases between the two ends. DNA for the CDR3: TGTGCCAGCAGCTTGGGCACTGGTATCTCTGGGGCCAACGTCCTGACTTTC. Translating it yields CASSLGTGISGANVLTF.